This T cell receptor (beta chain) was captured in a study of shared clonotypes between healthy human individuals (TCRdb year 2020). Describing the broader study: The cohort included three men and a couple of women between 18 and 49 years of age. For each donor, three plates each were used for CD4 naive and CD4 memory, two plates were used for CD8 naive, and one plate was used for CD8 memory. The study deeply sequenced blood TCR repertoires of 5 or 6 healthy adults to estimate repertoire size and the extent of clonotype sharing between individuals. To increase sequencing depth and limit assay-specific biases, different laboratories used diverse techniques to prepare libraries and sequence TCR repertoires. Between about 0.85 and 8.9 billion PBMCs per donor were obtained by leukapheresis.

The paper as a whole reports these results and caveats: Based on pairwise subsampling, the degree of clonotype sharing among donors was expected to be affected by sequencing depth. Compared with non-shared clonotypes, the clonotypes found in all four sorted-subset donors had higher generation probabilities. Larger estimated clonotype richness was generally found for naive subsets than for memory subsets. Incomplete sequencing was indicated by rarefaction of sorted-subset datasets, despite the large sequencing depth. When several donors were compared, the shared fraction of clonotypes was about 5.2% for naive CD4, 3.5% for naive CD8, roughly 2.5% for memory CD4, and 0.3% to 0.5% for memory CD8. Sampling was restricted to blood, and TCR repertoires in tissues likely differ from the TCR repertoires found in blood. The small number of donors limited the genetic and exposure-history diversity represented.

Taken from the germline V gene, the CDR1 and CDR2 loops are SGHTA and FQGNSA. V lost 4 bases and J lost 2 bases; the stretch between them is 6 bases long. Its CDR3 holds 12 amino acids, cysteine through phenylalanine. The read is trimmed to its CDR3 DNA, 36 bases read in frame from base 1. A note on this clone: Its target antigen remains unknown. It has no much larger one-base neighbor in the sample; base qualities were not kept.

Healthy HIV-negative adults with no recently reported acute infections or vaccinations were included as donors. All donors were Caucasian adults living in Nashville, Tennessee, USA. CD4+ T cells were enriched by magnetic negative selection; naive cells were then positively selected on CD45RA, and the negative fraction formed the memory subset. Blood was collected by leukapheresis, and PBMCs were isolated by Ficoll-Histopaque density gradient centrifugation and then cryopreserved in liquid nitrogen vapor phase. Analytical flow cytometry was used to check the purity and quantity of every magnetically sorted T cell population. Genomic DNA was isolated from every sorted fraction and measured by UV absorbance on a Nanodrop 2000c. TCR CDR3 regions were amplified from genomic DNA by multiplex PCR using the deep immunoSEQ assay. For each cell subset, the extracted genomic DNA was distributed evenly across all wells of several immunoSEQ 96-well plates, and each plate served as one replicate. For sorted subsets, about 200 ng genomic DNA, equal to 25,000 to 35,000 T cell genomes, was loaded into each replicate PCR. Purified libraries were quantified with a Qubit 3.0 fluorometer, sized on a Bioanalyzer 2100, and re-quantified with the KAPA Library Quantification kit. Every immunoSEQ 96-well plate was sequenced on a dedicated single-read 150-cycle Illumina NextSeq 550 flow cell. Per the original workflow: The immunoSEQ output contained only junctional sequences without quality scores, so filtering could not match that applied to full-length reads. To assign V/J genes and CDR3, sequences were annotated against IMGT germline references using PyIR, a Python wrapper for IgBLAST v1.9. Reads were filtered out if the reads had weak V/J assignments (E-value above 1e-6), no CDR3, stop codons, out-of-frame junctions, or ambiguous translated residues. V3J clonotypes were defined by identical inferred V gene, J gene, and CDR3 amino acid sequence. The percentage overlap between two repertoires was calculated by dividing the number of shared unique clonotypes by the size of the smaller repertoire. Three approaches were used to assess repertoire richness: RTK rarefaction, the Chao1 estimator, and Recon v2.1 estimates of unobserved clonotypes. For all TCRbeta clonotypes obtained by the gDNA method from a few donors, generation probabilities were computed with OLGA. TCRdb limited this immuneACCESS table to in-frame rearrangements with V and J called. A share of clones is missing; checked studies link under half to unresolved V genes, and the rest is unexplained. V, J and clone size were drawn from that table, and D and trimming were deduced from the DNA. Across this sample there are 850,000 to 1,200,000 clones, with around 74% seen only once. The top ten hold 1.4% to 1.5% of the sample.

The sequence is built from TRBV7-2 and TRBJ2-7; the D gene cannot be resolved reliably. What was sequenced was memory CD4+ T cells sorted from blood. The meaning of the sample's cell subset or site label: CD45RA-negative fraction. This clonotype originated in a young man in good health. The CDR3 corresponds to CASSSTPYEQYF. The DNA sequence is TGTGCCAGCAGCTCCACCCCCTACGAGCAGTACTTC.